This TCR beta chain was documented in a study of radiotherapy plus CTLA-4 blockade in lung cancer. Overall study findings and caveats: The authors reported that early blood T cell clone dynamics, with interferon-beta, best predicted response.

The CDR3 consists of 17 residues. Germline assignment: CDR1 SGHVS and CDR2 FQNEAQ. Clones were sequenced by immunoSEQ multiplex PCR, and TCRdb holds only the in-frame ones, with some missing. The table records 85,000 to 90,000 clones, around 84% of them present only once. With regard to this clone: Its antigen remains unidentified.

Material: peripheral blood, obtained from a patient treated with radiotherapy plus ipilimumab. The V call is TRBV7-8, the J call TRBJ2-5; 9 bases map to TRBD2. Matching the DNA end better, TRBJ2-7 makes the J call doubtful. This TCR derives from a human donor with non-small cell lung cancer that progressed on radiotherapy plus ipilimumab. The CDR3 reads CASSVHSSGTNSYEQYF. Written as DNA, the CDR3 is TGTGCCAGCAGCGTCCACTCTAGCGGGACCAACTCCTACGAGCAGTACTTC.